This TCR beta chain was profiled in a study of blood T cells in healthy people across ages. Study-level findings and limits: Fewer expanded clones and more diversity marked long-lived versus aged donors.

This clonotype has more than one count but fewer than ten. The antigen is not known. Unmatched junction bases numbered 2, after V lost 3 bases and J lost 4 bases. The CDR3 length is 13 residues. CDR1 LGHDT and CDR2 YNNKEL come from the germline V gene (reference sequence). Through a sample-barcoded 5' primer and a J-beta primer mix, a second PCR was run for roughly 6 to 11 cycles. MiXCR, run by TCRdb on the 5' RACE reads, gives a single entry per CDR3 protein. The table includes fewer than 1,000,000 distinct CDR3 sequences, 40% to 50% detected once. Total RNA extracted from each sample amounted to at least 6 micrograms.

The TCR comes from a man between 60 and 75 years old in good health. The chain couples TRBV3-1 to TRBJ2-7; the match to TRBD1 covers 8 bases. The sample consisted of blood. The CDR3, as DNA: TGTGCCAGCAGCCAGTACAGGGGGTACGAGCAGTACTTC. Protein sequence: CASSQYRGYEQYF.